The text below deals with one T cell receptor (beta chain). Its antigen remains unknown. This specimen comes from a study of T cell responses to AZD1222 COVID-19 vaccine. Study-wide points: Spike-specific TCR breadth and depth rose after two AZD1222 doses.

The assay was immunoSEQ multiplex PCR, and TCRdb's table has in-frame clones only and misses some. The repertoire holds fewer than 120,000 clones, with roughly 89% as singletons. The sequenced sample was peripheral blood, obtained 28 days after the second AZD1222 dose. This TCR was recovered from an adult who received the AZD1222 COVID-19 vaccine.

CDR3 region: CAISREGGSPLHF. The CDR3 DNA follows: TGTGCCATCTCCCGGGAAGGAGGATCACCCCTCCACTTT. The chain combines TRBV10-3 with TRBJ1-6; unclear D gene. Germline lookup yields CDR1 ENHRY and CDR2 SYGVKD. V gave up 8 bases and J gave up 10 bases, with 15 bases separating them. The CDR3 length is 13 residues.